This T cell receptor (beta chain) is from a study of radiotherapy plus CTLA-4 blockade in lung cancer. Overall study context: Approximately 18% of patients responded objectively, and about 32% achieved disease control. General study findings and limits: After radiotherapy and ipilimumab, tumor-derived clones expanded in peripheral blood.

Focal radiation plus CTLA-4 blockade with ipilimumab was given to patients with chemo-refractory metastatic non-small-cell lung cancer. Regarding this clone: Its antigen is unidentified. At one of its ends the junction is not consistent with the germline gene, which may arise from a read error.

CDR1 is MDHEN and CDR2 is SYDVKM in the germline V gene. CDR3 length: 15 amino acids. Sequenced by immunoSEQ multiplex PCR; TCRdb stores in-frame clones only, minus some. The data hold some 70,000 clones, with 79% observed a single time. The material sequenced was peripheral blood, taken from a patient treated with radiotherapy plus ipilimumab. The receptor was isolated from a human donor with non-small cell lung cancer who had a complete response to radiotherapy plus ipilimumab. The chain employs TRBV28 and TRBJ2-1; 8 positions agree with TRBD2. The CDR3 DNA reads as TGTGCCAGCAGTTTCCTTCGGGGGGGACTGGGACTTATGGTCTTC. Translated: CASSFLRGGLGLMVF.